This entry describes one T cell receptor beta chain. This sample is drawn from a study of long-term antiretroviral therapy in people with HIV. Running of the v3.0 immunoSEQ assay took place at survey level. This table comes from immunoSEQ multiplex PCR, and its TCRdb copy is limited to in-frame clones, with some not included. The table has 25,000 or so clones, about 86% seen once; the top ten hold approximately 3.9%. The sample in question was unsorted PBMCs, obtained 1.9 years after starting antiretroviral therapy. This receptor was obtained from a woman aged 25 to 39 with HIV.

DNA for the CDR3: TGTGCCAGCAGCTTGGGGGGAAGGGGCAGCTACGAGCAGTACGTC. Protein product: CASSLGGRGSYEQYV. V and J are TRBV5-6 and TRBJ2-7; TRBD1 might be the D (5 bases). CDR1 is SGHDT, CDR2 YYEEEE, per germline. The CDR3 has 15 residues. V was cut by 0 bases and J by 3 bases, with 13 bases left in between.